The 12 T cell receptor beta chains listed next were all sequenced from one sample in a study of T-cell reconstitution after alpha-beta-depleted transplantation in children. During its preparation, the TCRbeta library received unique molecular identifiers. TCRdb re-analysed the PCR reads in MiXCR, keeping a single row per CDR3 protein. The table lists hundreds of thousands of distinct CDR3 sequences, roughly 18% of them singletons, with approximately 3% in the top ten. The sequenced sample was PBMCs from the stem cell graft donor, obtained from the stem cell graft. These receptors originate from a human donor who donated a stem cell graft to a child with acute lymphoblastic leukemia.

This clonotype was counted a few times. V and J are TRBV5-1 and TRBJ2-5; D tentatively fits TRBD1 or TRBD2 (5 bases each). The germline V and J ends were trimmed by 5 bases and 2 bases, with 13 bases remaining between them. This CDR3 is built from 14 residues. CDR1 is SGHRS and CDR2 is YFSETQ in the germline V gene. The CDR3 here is CASRTGTKQETQYF. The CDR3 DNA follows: TGCGCCAGCAGGACCGGGACGAAGCAAGAGACCCAGTACTTC.

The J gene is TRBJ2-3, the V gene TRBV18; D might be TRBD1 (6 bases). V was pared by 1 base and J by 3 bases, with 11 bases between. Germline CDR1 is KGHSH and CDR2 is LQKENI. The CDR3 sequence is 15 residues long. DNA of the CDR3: TGTGCCAGCTCACCACAACAGGGTAGAACAGATACGCAGTATTTT. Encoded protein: CASSPQQGRTDTQYF.

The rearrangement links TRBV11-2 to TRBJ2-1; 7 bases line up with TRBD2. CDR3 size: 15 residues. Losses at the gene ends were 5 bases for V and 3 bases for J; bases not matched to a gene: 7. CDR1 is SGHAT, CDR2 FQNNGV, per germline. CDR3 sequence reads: CASSIRDYFYNEQFF. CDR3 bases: TGTGCCAGCAGCATACGGGACTACTTCTACAATGAGCAGTTCTTC.

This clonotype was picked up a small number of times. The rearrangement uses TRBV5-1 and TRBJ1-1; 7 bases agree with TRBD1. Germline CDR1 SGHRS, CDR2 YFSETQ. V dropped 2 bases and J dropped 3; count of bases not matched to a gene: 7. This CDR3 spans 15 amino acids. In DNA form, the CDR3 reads TGCGCCAGCAGCTTAGACAGGGATCTTTACACTGAAGCTTTCTTT. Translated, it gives CASSLDRDLYTEAFF.

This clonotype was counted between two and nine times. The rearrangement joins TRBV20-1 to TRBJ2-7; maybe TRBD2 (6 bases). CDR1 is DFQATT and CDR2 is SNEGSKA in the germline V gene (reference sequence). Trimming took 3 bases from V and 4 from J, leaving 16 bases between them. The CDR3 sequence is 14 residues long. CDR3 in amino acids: CSASLFGGIYEQYF. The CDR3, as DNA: TGCAGTGCTAGTCTGTTCGGCGGGATTTACGAGCAGTACTTC.

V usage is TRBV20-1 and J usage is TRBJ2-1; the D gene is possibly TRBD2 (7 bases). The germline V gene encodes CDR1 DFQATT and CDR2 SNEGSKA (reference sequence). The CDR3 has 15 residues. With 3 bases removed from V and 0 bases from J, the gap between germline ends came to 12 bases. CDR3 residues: CSASRGASSYNEQFF. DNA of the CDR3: TGCAGTGCTAGTCGGGGGGCCAGCTCCTACAATGAGCAGTTCTTC.

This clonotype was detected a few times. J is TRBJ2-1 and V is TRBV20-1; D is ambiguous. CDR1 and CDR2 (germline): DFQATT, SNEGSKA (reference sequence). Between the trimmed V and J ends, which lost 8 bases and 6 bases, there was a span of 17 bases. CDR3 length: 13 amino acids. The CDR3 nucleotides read TGCAGTACTAACTTTGACCCGCCCAATGAGCAGTTCTTC. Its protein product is CSTNFDPPNEQFF.

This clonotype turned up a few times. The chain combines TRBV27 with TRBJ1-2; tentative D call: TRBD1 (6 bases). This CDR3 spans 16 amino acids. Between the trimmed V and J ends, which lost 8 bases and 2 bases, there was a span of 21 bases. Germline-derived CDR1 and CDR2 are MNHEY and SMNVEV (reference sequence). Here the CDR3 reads CASAIGQGRINYGYTF. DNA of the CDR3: TGTGCCAGCGCTATAGGCCAGGGGAGAATCAACTATGGCTACACCTTC.

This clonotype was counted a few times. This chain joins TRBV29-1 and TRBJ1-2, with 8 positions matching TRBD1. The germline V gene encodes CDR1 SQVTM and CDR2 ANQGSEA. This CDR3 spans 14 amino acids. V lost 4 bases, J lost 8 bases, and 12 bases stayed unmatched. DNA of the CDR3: TGCAGCGTTGGGGATCAGGGGGCACCGTTCGGCTACACCTTC. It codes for CSVGDQGAPFGYTF.

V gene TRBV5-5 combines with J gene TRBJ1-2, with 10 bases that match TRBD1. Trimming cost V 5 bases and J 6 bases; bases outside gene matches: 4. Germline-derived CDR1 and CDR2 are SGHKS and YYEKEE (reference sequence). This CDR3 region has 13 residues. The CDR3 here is CASRSGTGDGYTF. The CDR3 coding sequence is TGTGCCAGCAGGAGCGGGACAGGGGATGGCTACACCTTC.

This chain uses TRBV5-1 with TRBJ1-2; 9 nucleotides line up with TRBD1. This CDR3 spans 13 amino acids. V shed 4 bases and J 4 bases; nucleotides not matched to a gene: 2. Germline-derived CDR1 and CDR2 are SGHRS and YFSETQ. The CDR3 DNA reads TGCGCCAGCAGCGGGGGACAGGGCTATGGCTACACCTTC. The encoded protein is CASSGGQGYGYTF.

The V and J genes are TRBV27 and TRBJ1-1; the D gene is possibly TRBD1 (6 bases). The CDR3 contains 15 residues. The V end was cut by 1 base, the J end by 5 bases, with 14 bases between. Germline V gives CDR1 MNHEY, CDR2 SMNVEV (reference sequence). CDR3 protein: CASSLFPGAQTEAFF. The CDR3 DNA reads TGTGCCAGCAGTTTATTTCCGGGGGCGCAAACTGAAGCTTTCTTT.